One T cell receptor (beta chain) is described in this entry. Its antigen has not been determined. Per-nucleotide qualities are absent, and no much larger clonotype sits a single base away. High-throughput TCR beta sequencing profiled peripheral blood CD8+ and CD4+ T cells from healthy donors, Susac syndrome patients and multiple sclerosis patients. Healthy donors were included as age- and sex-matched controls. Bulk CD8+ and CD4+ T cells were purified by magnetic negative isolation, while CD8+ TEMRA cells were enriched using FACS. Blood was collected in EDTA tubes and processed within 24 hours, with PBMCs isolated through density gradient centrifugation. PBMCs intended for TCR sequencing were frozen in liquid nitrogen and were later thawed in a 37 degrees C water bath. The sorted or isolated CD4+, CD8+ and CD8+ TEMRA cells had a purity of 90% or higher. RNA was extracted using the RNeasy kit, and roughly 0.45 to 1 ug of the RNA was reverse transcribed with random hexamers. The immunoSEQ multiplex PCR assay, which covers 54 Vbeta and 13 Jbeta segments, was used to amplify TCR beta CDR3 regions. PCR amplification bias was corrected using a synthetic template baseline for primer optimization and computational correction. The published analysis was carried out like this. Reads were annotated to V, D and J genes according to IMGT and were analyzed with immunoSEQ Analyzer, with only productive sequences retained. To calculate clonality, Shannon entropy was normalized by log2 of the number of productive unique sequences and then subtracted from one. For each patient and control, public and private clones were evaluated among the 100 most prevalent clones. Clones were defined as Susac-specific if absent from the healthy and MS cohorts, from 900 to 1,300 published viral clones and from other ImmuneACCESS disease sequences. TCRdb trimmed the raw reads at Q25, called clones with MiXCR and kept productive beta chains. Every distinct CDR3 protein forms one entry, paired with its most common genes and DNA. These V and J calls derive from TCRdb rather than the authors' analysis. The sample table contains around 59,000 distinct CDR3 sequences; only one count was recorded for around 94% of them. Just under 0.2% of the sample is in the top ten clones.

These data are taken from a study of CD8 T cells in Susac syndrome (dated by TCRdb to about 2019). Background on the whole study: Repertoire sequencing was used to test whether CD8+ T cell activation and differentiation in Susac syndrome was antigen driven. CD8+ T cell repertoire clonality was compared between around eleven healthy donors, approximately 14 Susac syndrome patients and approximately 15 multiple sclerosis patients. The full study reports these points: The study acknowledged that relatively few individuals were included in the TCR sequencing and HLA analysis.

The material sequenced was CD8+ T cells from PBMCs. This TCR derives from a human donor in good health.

In nucleotides, the sequence is TGTGCCAGCAGTCCAGGGGGGCCGCACTACAATGAGCAGTTCTTC. Its product reads: CASSPGGPHYNEQFF. This chain is built from TRBV6-2 or TRBV6-3 and TRBJ2-1; the D gene is perhaps TRBD1, from 7 matching bases. V is clipped by 5 bases and J by 3 bases, and the sequence between their germline boundaries is 14 bases long. For CDR1 and CDR2, the germline V gene lists MNHEY and SVGEGT. The CDR3, from cysteine to phenylalanine, totals 15 residues. Only CDR3 DNA is held: 45 bases, read in frame from base 1.